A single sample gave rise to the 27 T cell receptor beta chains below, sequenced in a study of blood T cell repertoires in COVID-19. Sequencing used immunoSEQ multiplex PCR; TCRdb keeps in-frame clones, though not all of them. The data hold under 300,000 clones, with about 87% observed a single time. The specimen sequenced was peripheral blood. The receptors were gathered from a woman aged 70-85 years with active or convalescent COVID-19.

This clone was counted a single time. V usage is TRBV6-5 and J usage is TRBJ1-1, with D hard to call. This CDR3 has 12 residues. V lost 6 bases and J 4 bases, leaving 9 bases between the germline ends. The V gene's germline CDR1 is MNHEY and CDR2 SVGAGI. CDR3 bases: TGTGCCAGCAGGGCTTGGAGCACTGAAGCTTTCTTT. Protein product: CASRAWSTEAFF.

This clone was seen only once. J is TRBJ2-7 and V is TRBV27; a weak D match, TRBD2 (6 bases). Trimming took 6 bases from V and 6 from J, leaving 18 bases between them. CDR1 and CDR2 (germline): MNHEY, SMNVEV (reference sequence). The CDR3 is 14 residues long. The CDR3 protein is CASRTRGGAVEQYF. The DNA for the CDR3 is TGTGCCAGCAGAACCCGTGGCGGGGCGGTCGAGCAGTACTTC.

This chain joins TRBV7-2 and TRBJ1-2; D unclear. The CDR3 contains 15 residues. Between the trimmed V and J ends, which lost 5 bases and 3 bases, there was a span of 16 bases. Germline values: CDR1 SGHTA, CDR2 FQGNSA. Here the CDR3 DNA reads TGTGCCAGCAGCCCCTCTCGGACGGAGGACTATGGCTACACCTTC. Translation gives CASSPSRTEDYGYTF.

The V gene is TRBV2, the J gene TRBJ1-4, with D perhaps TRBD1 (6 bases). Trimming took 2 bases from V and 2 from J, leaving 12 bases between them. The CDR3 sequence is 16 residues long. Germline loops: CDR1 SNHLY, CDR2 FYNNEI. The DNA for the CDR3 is TGTGCCAGCAGTGAACGTGCAGGGGCGACTAATGAAAAACTGTTTTTT. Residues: CASSERAGATNEKLFF.

The CDR3 spells CASGQTGDSYEQYF. CDR3 nucleotides: TGTGCCAGCGGCCAGACAGGCGACTCCTACGAGCAGTACTTC. The gene calls are TRBV2 and TRBJ2-7; maybe TRBD1 (6 bases). Trimming left V 8 bases short and J 0 bases short, with 14 bases between. The germline CDR1 and CDR2 sequences are SNHLY and FYNNEI. The CDR3 loop spans 14 amino acids. The full variable domain, completed using reference TRBV2 and TRBJ2-7, is EPEVTQTPSHQVTQMGQEVILRCVPISNHLYFYWYRQILGQKVEFLVSFYNNEISEKSEIFDDQFSVERPDGSNFTLKIRSTKLEDSAMYFCASGQTGDSYEQYFGPGTRLTVT.

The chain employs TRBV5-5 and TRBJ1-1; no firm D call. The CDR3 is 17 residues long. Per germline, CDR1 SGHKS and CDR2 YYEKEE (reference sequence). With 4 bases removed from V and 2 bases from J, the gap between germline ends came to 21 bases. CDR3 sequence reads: CASSTVGGQVPNTEAFF. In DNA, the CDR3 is TGTGCCAGCAGCACGGTGGGAGGTCAGGTCCCCAACACTGAAGCTTTCTTT.

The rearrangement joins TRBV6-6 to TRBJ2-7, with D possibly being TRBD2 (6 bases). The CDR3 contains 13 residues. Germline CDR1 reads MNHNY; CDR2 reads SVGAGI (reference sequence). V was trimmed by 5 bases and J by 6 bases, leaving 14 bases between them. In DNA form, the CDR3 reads TGTGCCAGCAGTCGGGACTCTGGGCGCGAGCAGTACTTC. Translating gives CASSRDSGREQYF.

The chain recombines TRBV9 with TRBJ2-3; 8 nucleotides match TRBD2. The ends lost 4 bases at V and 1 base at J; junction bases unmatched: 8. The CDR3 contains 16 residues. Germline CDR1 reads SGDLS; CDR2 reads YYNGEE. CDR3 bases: TGTGCCAGCAGCTCCTTCGGGGGGGCCGGCACAGATACGCAGTATTTT. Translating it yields CASSSFGGAGTDTQYF. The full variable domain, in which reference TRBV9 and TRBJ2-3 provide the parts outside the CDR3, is DSGVTQTPKHLITATGQRVTLRCSPRSGDLSVYWYQQSLDQGLQFLIQYYNGEERAKGNILERFSAQQFPDLHSELNLSSLELGDSALYFCASSSFGGAGTDTQYFGPGTRLTVL.

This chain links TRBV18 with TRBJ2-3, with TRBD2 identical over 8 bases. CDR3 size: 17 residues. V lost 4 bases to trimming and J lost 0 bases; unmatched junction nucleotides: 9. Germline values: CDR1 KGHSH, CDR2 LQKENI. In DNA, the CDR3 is TGTGCCAGCTCACGGTTAACGCGGGGGGTTAGCACAGATACGCAGTATTTT. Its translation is CASSRLTRGVSTDTQYF.

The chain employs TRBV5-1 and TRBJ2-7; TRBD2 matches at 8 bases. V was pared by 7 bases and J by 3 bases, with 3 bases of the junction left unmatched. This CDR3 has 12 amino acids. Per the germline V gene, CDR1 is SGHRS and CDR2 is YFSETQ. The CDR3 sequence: CASAGGYYEQYF. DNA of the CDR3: TGCGCCAGCGCGGGGGGATACTACGAGCAGTACTTC.

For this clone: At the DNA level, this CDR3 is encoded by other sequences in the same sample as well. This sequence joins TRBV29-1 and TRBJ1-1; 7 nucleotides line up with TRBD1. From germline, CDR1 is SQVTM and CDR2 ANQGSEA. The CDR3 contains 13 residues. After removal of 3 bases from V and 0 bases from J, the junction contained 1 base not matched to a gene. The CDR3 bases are TGCAGCGTTGAGACAGGGATGAACACTGAAGCTTTCTTT. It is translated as CSVETGMNTEAFF.

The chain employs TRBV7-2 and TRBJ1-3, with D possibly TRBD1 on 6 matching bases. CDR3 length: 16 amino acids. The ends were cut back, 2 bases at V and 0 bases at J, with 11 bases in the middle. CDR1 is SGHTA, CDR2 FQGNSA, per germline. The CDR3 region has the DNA TGTGCCAGCAGCTTAAGGGGGGGGTCCTCTGGAAACACCATATATTTT. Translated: CASSLRGGSSGNTIYF.

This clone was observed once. CDR3 DNA: TGTGCCAGTAGTACCGGGACAGGGAGGGCAGATACGCAGTATTTT. Protein product: CASSTGTGRADTQYF. The chain has TRBV19 and TRBJ2-3, with 9 positions matching TRBD1. Germline V gives CDR1 LNHDA, CDR2 SQIVND (reference sequence). The CDR3 is 15 amino acids. With 4 bases clipped from V and 4 bases from J, the junction kept 6 bases outside the gene matches.

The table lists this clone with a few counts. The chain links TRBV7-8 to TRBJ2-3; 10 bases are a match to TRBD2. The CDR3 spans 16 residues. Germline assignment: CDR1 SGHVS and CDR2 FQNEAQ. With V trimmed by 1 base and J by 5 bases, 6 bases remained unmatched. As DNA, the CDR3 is TGTGCCAGCAGCTTAGAAGCGGGGGGGCCCGGAGATACGCAGTATTTT. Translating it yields CASSLEAGGPGDTQYF.

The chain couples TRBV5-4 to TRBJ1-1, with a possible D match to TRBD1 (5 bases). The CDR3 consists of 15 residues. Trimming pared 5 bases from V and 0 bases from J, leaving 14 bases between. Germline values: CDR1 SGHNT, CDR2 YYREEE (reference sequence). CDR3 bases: TGTGCCAGCAGTAATGCAGGGAGGATGAACACTGAAGCTTTCTTT. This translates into CASSNAGRMNTEAFF.

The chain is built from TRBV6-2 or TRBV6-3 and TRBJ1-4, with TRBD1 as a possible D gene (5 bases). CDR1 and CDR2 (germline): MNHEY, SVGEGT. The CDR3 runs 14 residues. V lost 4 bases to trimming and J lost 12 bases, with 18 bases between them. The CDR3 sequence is CASSLTAFAGELFF. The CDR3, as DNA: TGTGCCAGCAGTTTGACAGCTTTCGCGGGGGAACTGTTTTTT.

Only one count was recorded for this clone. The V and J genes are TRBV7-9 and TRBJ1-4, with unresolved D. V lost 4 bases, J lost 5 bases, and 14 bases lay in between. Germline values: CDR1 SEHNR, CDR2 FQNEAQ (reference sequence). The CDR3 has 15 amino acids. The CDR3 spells CASSSWPAGNEKLFF. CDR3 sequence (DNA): TGTGCCAGCAGCTCTTGGCCTGCGGGGAATGAAAAACTGTTTTTT.

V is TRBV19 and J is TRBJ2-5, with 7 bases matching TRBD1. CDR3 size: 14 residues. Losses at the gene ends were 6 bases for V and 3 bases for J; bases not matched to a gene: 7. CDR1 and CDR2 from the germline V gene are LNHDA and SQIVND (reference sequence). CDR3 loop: CASSHTGTEETQYF. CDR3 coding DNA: TGTGCCAGTAGCCATACCGGGACAGAAGAGACCCAGTACTTC. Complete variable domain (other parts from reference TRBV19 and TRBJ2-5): DGGITQSPKYLFRKEGQNVTLSCEQNLNHDAMYWYRQDPGQGLRLIYYSQIVNDFQKGDIAEGYSVSREKKESFPLTVTSAQKNPTAFYLCASSHTGTEETQYFGPGTRLLVL.

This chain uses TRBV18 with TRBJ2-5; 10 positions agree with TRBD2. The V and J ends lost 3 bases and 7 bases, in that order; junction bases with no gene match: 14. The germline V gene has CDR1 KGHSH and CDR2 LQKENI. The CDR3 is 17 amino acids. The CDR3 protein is CASSPTGTSVGVGTQYF. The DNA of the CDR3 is TGTGCCAGCTCACCGACCGGGACTAGCGTTGGGGTGGGGACCCAGTACTTC.

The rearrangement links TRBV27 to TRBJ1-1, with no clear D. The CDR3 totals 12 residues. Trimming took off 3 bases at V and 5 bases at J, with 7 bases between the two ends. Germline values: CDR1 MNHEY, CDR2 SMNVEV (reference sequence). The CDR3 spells CASSFTGTEAFF. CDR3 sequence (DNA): TGTGCCAGCAGTTTCACGGGTACTGAAGCTTTCTTT.

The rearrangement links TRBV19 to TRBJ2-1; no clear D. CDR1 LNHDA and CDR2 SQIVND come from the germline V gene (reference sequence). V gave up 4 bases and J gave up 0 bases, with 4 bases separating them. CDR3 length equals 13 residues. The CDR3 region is CASSTSSYNEQFF. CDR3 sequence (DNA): TGTGCCAGTAGTACGAGCTCCTACAATGAGCAGTTCTTC.

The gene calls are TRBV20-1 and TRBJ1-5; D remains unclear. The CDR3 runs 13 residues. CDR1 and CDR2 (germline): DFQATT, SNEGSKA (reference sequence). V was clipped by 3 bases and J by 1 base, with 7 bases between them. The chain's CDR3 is CSASSGSNQPQHF. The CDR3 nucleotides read TGCAGTGCTAGTAGCGGGAGCAATCAGCCCCAGCATTTT.

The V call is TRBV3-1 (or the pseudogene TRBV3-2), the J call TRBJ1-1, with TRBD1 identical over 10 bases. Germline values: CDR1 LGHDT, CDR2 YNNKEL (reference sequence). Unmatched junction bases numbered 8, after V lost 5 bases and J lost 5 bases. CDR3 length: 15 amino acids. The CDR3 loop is CASSSRTGGYTEAFF. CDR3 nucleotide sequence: TGTGCCAGCAGCTCCAGGACAGGGGGGTATACTGAAGCTTTCTTT.

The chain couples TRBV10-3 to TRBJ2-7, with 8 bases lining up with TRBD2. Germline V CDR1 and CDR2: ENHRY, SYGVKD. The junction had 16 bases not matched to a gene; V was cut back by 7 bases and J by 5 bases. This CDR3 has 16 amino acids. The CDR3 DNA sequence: TGTGCCATCAAAGGCCATAGAGATAGCGGGGAGAACGAGCAGTACTTC. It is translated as CAIKGHRDSGENEQYF.

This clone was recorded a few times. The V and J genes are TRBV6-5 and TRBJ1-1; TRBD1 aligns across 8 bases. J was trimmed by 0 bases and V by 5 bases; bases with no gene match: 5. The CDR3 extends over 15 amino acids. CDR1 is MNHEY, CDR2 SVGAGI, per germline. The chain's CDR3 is CASSKDRAVNTEAFF. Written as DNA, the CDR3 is TGTGCCAGCAGTAAGGACAGGGCAGTGAACACTGAAGCTTTCTTT.

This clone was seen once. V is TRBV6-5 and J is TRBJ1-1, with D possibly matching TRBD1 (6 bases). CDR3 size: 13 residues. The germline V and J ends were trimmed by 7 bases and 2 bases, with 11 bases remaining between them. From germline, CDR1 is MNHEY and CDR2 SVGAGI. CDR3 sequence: CASKKGVNTEAFF. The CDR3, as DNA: TGTGCCAGCAAAAAGGGGGTTAACACTGAAGCTTTCTTT.

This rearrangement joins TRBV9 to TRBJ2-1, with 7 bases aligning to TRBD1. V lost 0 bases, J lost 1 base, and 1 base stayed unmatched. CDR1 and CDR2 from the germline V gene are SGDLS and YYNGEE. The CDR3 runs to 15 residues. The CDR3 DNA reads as TGTGCCAGCAGCGTAGCAGGGGGTTCCTACAATGAGCAGTTCTTC. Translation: CASSVAGGSYNEQFF.